The present entry profiles one T cell receptor (beta chain) with its context. Its specificity is not known. One heparinised draw of blood, averaging approximately 110 mL, came from each donor. Sorted populations all exceeded 98% purity. cDNA synthesis used the whole RNA isolate, giving expressed TCRB sequences. Profiling relied on immunoSEQ multiplex PCR, and the TCRdb table lists in-frame clones only, not all of them. This table holds 200,000 to 250,000 clones, approximately 11% found once. V was trimmed by 9 bases and J by 7 bases, leaving 13 bases between them. The germline V gene encodes CDR1 LNHDA and CDR2 SQIVND (reference sequence). This CDR3 is built from 11 residues. The data originate from a study of beta chain features in type 1 diabetes. Study results and limitations: TCRB CDR3s were moderately but significantly shorter in Type 1 diabetes patients in all four CD4+ subsets. For type 1 diabetes patients, VDJ junctions showed fewer insertions and more deletions.

The V gene is TRBV19, the J gene TRBJ2-7, with D unclear. The sequence was obtained from a man between 18 and 35 years old in good health. The sequencing sample was made of central memory CD4+ T cells from blood. The chain's CDR3 is CARDGCREQYF. CDR3 DNA: TGTGCCAGGGACGGTTGTCGGGAGCAGTACTTC.